The clone carrying this TCR beta chain has at least ten counts. Antigen specificity is unknown. TCRbeta library preparation incorporated unique molecular identifiers. Via MiXCR, TCRdb re-called the PCR reads, giving one row per CDR3 protein. The table lists around 200,000 distinct CDR3 sequences, about 11% of them singletons. The sample originates from a study of T-cell reconstitution after alpha-beta-depleted transplantation in children. Study-level findings and limits: T-cell counts and diversity were attributed mostly to newly produced T cells one year after transplant. Several hundred rapidly expanded clones from non-depleted graft cells reportedly supplied alpha-beta T cells about two months post-transplant.

Germline V gene data show CDR1 as SQVTM and CDR2 as ANQGSEA. The CDR3 totals 15 residues. V lost 0 bases and J 4 bases, leaving 15 bases between the germline ends. The V gene is TRBV29-1, the J gene TRBJ2-5; the D is unclear. Sequences were derived from PBMCs, sampled before TCRalphabeta/CD19-depleted stem cell transplant. This TCR was sampled from a child under three years old with acute myeloid leukemia, due to receive a stem cell transplant. For the CDR3, the DNA is TGCAGCGTTGAAGATCTGGCAGGTAGTGGAGAGACCCAGTACTTC. It translates to CSVEDLAGSGETQYF.